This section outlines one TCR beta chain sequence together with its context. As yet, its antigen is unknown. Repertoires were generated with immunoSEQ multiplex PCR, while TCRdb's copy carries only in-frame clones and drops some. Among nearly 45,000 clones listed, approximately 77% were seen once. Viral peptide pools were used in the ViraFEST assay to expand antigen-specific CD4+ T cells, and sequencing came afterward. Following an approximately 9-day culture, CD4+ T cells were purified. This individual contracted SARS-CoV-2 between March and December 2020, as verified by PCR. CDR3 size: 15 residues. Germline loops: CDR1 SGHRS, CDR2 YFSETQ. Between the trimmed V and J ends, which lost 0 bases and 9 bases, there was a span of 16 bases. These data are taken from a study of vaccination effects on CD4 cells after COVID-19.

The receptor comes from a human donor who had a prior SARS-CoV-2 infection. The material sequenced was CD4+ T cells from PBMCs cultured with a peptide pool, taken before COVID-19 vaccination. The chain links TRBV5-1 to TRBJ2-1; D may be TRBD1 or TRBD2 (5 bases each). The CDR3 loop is CASSLASAEGSEQFF. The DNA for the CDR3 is TGCGCCAGCAGCTTGGCCTCGGCAGAGGGGAGTGAGCAGTTCTTC.